What follows is one TCR beta chain and its context. Its matching antigen is unknown. Samples from alopecia areata patients were lesional scalp punch biopsies and peripheral blood. The CDR3 has 13 amino acids. The germline gives CDR1 SGHDN, CDR2 FVKESK. The V segment lost 4 bases and the J segment 3 bases; nucleotides outside the gene matches: 2. This sample is part of a study of CD8+ T cells in alopecia areata. About the research overall: For the treated group, dosing was oral tofacitinib at 5 to 10 mg twice daily. Tofacitinib treatment spanned 6 to 18 months, with 6 months off drug afterward.

Following extraction, RNA underwent reverse transcription to cDNA, which served as the sequencing template. TCRdb's copy holds only in-frame clones and misses some; the assay was immunoSEQ multiplex PCR. The table shows 6,500 to 10,000 clones, with 45% to 70% occurring only once. General study points: Scalp specimens additionally yield sequences from normal skin's resident alphabeta T cells. Elevated clonality characterized lesional scalp relative to normal scalp, particularly in alopecia totalis/universalis.

This chain joins TRBV14 and TRBJ1-2, with TRBD1 matching over 7 bases. Sequenced material: skin, taken at week 0. The sequence derives from a human donor with alopecia areata. For the CDR3, the DNA is TGTGCCAGCAGCCCCGGACAGGACTATGGCTACACCTTC. It encodes CASSPGQDYGYTF.